This T cell receptor beta chain was retrieved from a study of cytomegalovirus exposure and HLA in healthy donors. Study overall: Approximately 190 million T cells yielded some 120 million unique TCR beta sequences in earlier analysis.

Germline values: CDR1 SGHDT, CDR2 YYEEEE. The CDR3 runs to 18 residues. V lost 5 bases, J lost 4 bases, and 16 bases stayed unmatched. Concerning this clone: Antigen unknown.

General study results and limits: By a later analysis, the bulk of CMV-associated TCR beta chains appeared HLA-restricted. Within an earlier analysis, most TCR beta V segments proved productive either about 87% or about 30% of the time. It was reported in a later analysis that an Asian-associated ancestry cluster showed fewer N-insertions than the approximately 670-donor mean.

The PCR used 60 Vbeta and 13 Jbeta primers. Libraries were prepared by immunoSEQ multiplex PCR; TCRdb keeps only in-frame clonotypes and omits some of them. The repertoire has fewer than 150,000 clones, around 85% of them found once; the top ten carry about 7%. The sequence came from a woman younger than 45 in good health and CMV-seropositive. The gene calls are TRBV5-6 and TRBJ2-1, with 9 positions matching TRBD1. Sequencing was carried out using PBMCs. The chain's CDR3 is CASRQGAEGTFYYNEQFF. The CDR3 DNA is TGTGCCAGCAGACAGGGGGCGGAGGGGACCTTTTATTACAATGAGCAGTTCTTC.